A selection of T cell receptor beta chains follows, all from one sample in a study of early T cells in non-severe SARS-CoV-2 infection. TCRdb re-derived calls from the 5' RACE reads in MiXCR, one entry per CDR3 protein. The data show about 35,000 distinct CDR3 sequences, with about 8% seen just once and around 12% held by the top ten. Source: whole blood, taken at baseline. These receptors originate from an adult who was a healthcare worker with PCR-confirmed SARS-CoV-2 infection or an uninfected control (not recorded which). Both conserved end residues are part of each CDR3. Fields, in order: CDR3 protein, J gene, V gene.

CDR3 protein: CSARDLEGSYEQYF; J gene: TRBJ2-7; V gene: TRBV20-1
CDR3 protein: CASRGANGGNIQYF; J gene: TRBJ2-4; V gene: TRBV6-2/TRBV6-3
CDR3 protein: CASSTGQVGSQETQYF; J gene: TRBJ2-5; V gene: TRBV5-1
CDR3 protein: CSAVEGASNQPQHF; J gene: TRBJ1-5; V gene: TRBV20-1
CDR3 protein: CASSARARTYEQYF; J gene: TRBJ2-7; V gene: TRBV2
CDR3 protein: CASSLAGQGGGELFF; J gene: TRBJ2-2; V gene: TRBV11-2
CDR3 protein: CASSSRVPTWELFF; J gene: TRBJ2-2; V gene: TRBV7-2
CDR3 protein: CASSQGVGSGGRYEQYF; J gene: TRBJ2-7; V gene: TRBV4-1
CDR3 protein: CASSRMGRGVDEQYF; J gene: TRBJ2-7; V gene: TRBV28
CDR3 protein: CASLDRLNHYNEQFF; J gene: TRBJ2-1; V gene: TRBV6-6
CDR3 protein: CASSLTGQGSYEQYF; J gene: TRBJ2-7; V gene: TRBV7-9
CDR3 protein: CASSEDGAYEQYF; J gene: TRBJ2-7; V gene: TRBV5-1
CDR3 protein: CASSRVYTGELFF; J gene: TRBJ2-2; V gene: TRBV27
CDR3 protein: CASSPPGDVLLVNTEAFF; J gene: TRBJ1-1; V gene: TRBV7-2
CDR3 protein: CASSYQLQGPNTEAFF; J gene: TRBJ1-1; V gene: TRBV6-5
CDR3 protein: CASSFGQVSNNEQFF; J gene: TRBJ2-1; V gene: TRBV7-9
CDR3 protein: CASSFTTGNTEAFF; J gene: TRBJ1-1; V gene: TRBV5-5
CDR3 protein: CATSSGGTSTDTQYF; J gene: TRBJ2-3; V gene: TRBV15
CDR3 protein: CASSGPPHRNNSPLHF; J gene: TRBJ1-6; V gene: TRBV9
CDR3 protein: CASSEEGGAVSYEQYF; J gene: TRBJ2-7; V gene: TRBV6-1
CDR3 protein: CATSDGSKGNQPQHF; J gene: TRBJ1-5; V gene: TRBV24-1
CDR3 protein: CASSLSTGSAYEQYF; J gene: TRBJ2-7; V gene: TRBV7-2
CDR3 protein: CAISESQGQETQYF; J gene: TRBJ2-5; V gene: TRBV10-3
CDR3 protein: CAFTGASDEQYF; J gene: TRBJ2-7; V gene: TRBV30
CDR3 protein: CASSLSRRGAFF; J gene: TRBJ1-1; V gene: TRBV28